This TCR beta chain was obtained from a study of blood T cell repertoires in COVID-19. Across the study: PBMCs, B-cell-depleted T cells, or T cells provided the cDNA or gDNA that made up the material.

A few counts support this clone. This sample also contains other DNA sequences that code for the same CDR3. Trimming shortened V by 3 bases and J by 6 bases, and 9 bases separated the two germline ends. The CDR3 is 14 residues long. Germline CDR1 SNHLY, CDR2 FYNNEI. Authors' analysis steps: Estimated nucleated cell counts came from reference gene primer amplification. This table comes from immunoSEQ multiplex PCR, and its TCRdb copy is limited to in-frame clones, with some not included. V, J and clone size derive from that table, while D and trimming were established from the DNA sequence. The sample includes approximately 58,000 clones, more than 65% of them seen just once.

The chain combines TRBV2 with TRBJ1-6, with D possibly being TRBD1 (5 bases). This TCR was sampled from a woman aged 60-75 years with acute or convalescent COVID-19. Sequencing input: peripheral blood. The CDR3 spells CASSEGRVNSPLHF. Here the CDR3 DNA reads TGTGCCAGCAGTGAGGGCAGGGTTAATTCACCCCTCCACTTT.